Below are 27 T cell receptor beta chains sequenced from a single sample in a study of cytotoxic CD8 clonotypes in ibrutinib-treated CLL. TCRdb keeps only in-frame clones here, not all; method: immunoSEQ multiplex PCR. The table has approximately 300,000 clones, roughly 79% seen once. The source material was PBMCs, sampled before ibrutinib treatment. These receptor sequences come from a human donor with chronic lymphocytic leukemia.

This clone was recorded a few times. The J gene is TRBJ2-7, the V gene TRBV20-1; D remains ambiguous. Looked up from germline, CDR1 is DFQATT and CDR2 is SNEGSKA (reference sequence). The V gene lost 3 bases and the J gene lost 5 bases, with 8 bases spanning the gap. The CDR3 runs 11 residues. The DNA of the CDR3 is TGCAGTGCTAGTGTTCCCCACGAGCAGTACTTC. Its translation: CSASVPHEQYF.

The rearrangement links TRBV5-6 to TRBJ2-3; possible D gene TRBD1, 6 bases. CDR1 is SGHDT and CDR2 is YYEEEE in the germline V gene. The length of the CDR3 is 17 residues. V shed 3 bases and J shed 4 bases, with 21 bases lying between them. The CDR3 here is CASSSRHIIHRADTQYF. The CDR3 DNA reads as TGTGCCAGCAGCTCGCGCCATATAATCCACAGGGCAGATACGCAGTATTTT.

This rearrangement joins TRBV28 to TRBJ1-2; D not certain. Germline V CDR1 and CDR2: MDHEN, SYDVKM. Trimming removed 5 bases from V and 7 bases from J, with 11 bases in between. The CDR3 sequence is 12 residues long. The CDR3 DNA reads TGTGCCAGCAGTCTTCAACGACGTGGCTACACCTTC. It codes for CASSLQRRGYTF.

J is TRBJ2-3 and V is TRBV5-6; D is undetermined. V lost 2 bases and J 5 bases, leaving 12 bases between the germline ends. CDR1 is SGHDT, CDR2 YYEEEE, per germline. The CDR3 covers 14 residues. The CDR3 here is CASSLYGPGDTQYF. In DNA, the CDR3 is TGTGCCAGCAGCTTATATGGGCCCGGAGATACGCAGTATTTT.

This clone was counted a few times. This sequence joins TRBV2 and TRBJ1-2; D is unresolved. Trimming removed 10 bases from V and 4 bases from J, with 10 bases in between. The CDR3 spans 11 residues. Germline-derived CDR1 and CDR2 are SNHLY and FYNNEI. The CDR3 here is CAISRRYGYTF. The CDR3 coding sequence is TGTGCCATCTCACGGCGCTATGGCTACACCTTC.

The chain employs TRBV7-2 and TRBJ2-7, with 7 bases fitting TRBD1. Germline CDR1 and CDR2: SGHTA and FQGNSA. The length of the CDR3 is 12 residues. V dropped 5 bases and J dropped 9; count of bases not matched to a gene: 7. Written as DNA, the CDR3 is TGTGCCAGCAGCGTACAGGGGCTCGGGCAGTACTTC. As protein: CASSVQGLGQYF.

The chain has TRBV14 and TRBJ1-2; 9 bases map to TRBD1. The CDR3 extends over 17 amino acids. The V gene's germline CDR1 is SGHDN and CDR2 FVKESK. The V gene end was trimmed by 3 bases and the J gene end by 4 bases; junction bases not matched to a gene: 12. CDR3 in amino acids: CASSQDLGQGKGYGYTF. CDR3 bases: TGTGCCAGCAGCCAGGATCTTGGACAGGGGAAGGGCTATGGCTACACCTTC.

A single count supports this clone. The V call is TRBV5-3, the J call TRBJ2-1; 7 bases map to TRBD2. TRBV5-3 is an open reading frame, and its role is uncertain. With 2 bases clipped from V and 4 bases from J, the junction kept 12 bases outside the gene matches. The CDR3 extends over 17 amino acids. CDR3 region: CARSLVKGGSSYNEQFF. CDR3 in DNA: TGTGCCAGAAGCTTAGTAAAGGGCGGGAGTTCTTACAATGAGCAGTTCTTC.

The CDR3 here is CASSLGTVRETQYF. CDR3 nucleotides: TGCGCCAGCAGCTTGGGTACAGTCCGGGAGACCCAGTACTTC. The chain has TRBV5-1 and TRBJ2-5, with no clear D. The CDR3 has 14 residues. Trimming shortened V by 0 bases and J by 5 bases, and 11 bases separated the two germline ends. Germline CDR1 is SGHRS and CDR2 is YFSETQ.

This chain uses TRBV28 with TRBJ1-5, with 7 bases lining up with TRBD1. The CDR3 contains 16 residues. Germline V lookup: CDR1 MDHEN, CDR2 SYDVKM. V lost 5 bases to trimming and J lost 3 bases; unmatched junction nucleotides: 10. The CDR3 DNA is TGTGCCAGCAGTCAAATTGGGGACAGTAACAATCAGCCCCAGCATTTT. Translation gives CASSQIGDSNNQPQHF.

The rearrangement links TRBV29-1 to TRBJ2-5; perhaps TRBD2 as D (5 bases). Per germline, CDR1 SQVTM and CDR2 ANQGSEA. Trimming removed 2 bases from V and 1 base from J, with 8 bases in between. The CDR3 is 13 amino acids. The DNA for the CDR3 is TGCAGCGTTGAAACTAGTTCCCAAGAGACCCAGTACTTC. Translating it yields CSVETSSQETQYF.

The chain joins TRBV5-6 to TRBJ2-5; no definite D call. This CDR3 spans 13 amino acids. Germline V CDR1 and CDR2: SGHDT, YYEEEE. V was clipped by 1 base and J by 1 base, with 5 bases between them. For the CDR3, the DNA is TGTGCCAGCAGCTTGCTGGGCCAAGAGACCCAGTACTTC. This encodes CASSLLGQETQYF. Drawing the rest from reference TRBV5-6 and TRBJ2-5, the complete variable domain is DAGVTQSPTHLIKTRGQQVTLRCSPKSGHDTVSWYQQALGQGPQFIFQYYEEEERQRGNFPDRFSGHQFPNYSSELNVNALLLGDSALYLCASSLLGQETQYFGPGTRLLVL.

This chain uses TRBV7-8 with TRBJ2-5, with D perhaps matching TRBD2 (6 bases). V lost 2 bases to trimming and J lost 5 bases, with 18 bases between them. This CDR3 comprises 16 residues. The germline V gene has CDR1 SGHVS and CDR2 FQNEAQ. The CDR3 here is CASSLREGRAGETQYF. Written as DNA, the CDR3 is TGTGCCAGCAGCTTACGTGAGGGCAGGGCGGGGGAGACCCAGTACTTC.

This chain links TRBV10-3 with TRBJ2-1; 8 bases agree with TRBD2. Germline assignment: CDR1 ENHRY and CDR2 SYGVKD. The trim removed 3 bases at V and 4 bases at J, leaving 5 bases unmatched. This CDR3 comprises 15 residues. CDR3 residues: CAISETGGPYNEQFF. The DNA of the CDR3 is TGTGCCATCAGTGAAACGGGAGGGCCTTACAATGAGCAGTTCTTC.

This rearrangement joins TRBV9 to TRBJ2-2; the D gene is possibly TRBD2 (5 bases). The germline CDR1 and CDR2 sequences are SGDLS and YYNGEE. V shed 4 bases and J shed 4 bases, with 17 bases lying between them. This CDR3 region has 16 residues. The CDR3 reads CASSWGSRGGTGELFF. For the CDR3, the DNA is TGTGCCAGCAGCTGGGGTTCCCGGGGTGGCACCGGGGAGCTGTTTTTT.

The V and J genes are TRBV7-6 and TRBJ1-2; TRBD1 might be the D (6 bases). V dropped 5 bases and J dropped 8 bases, with 21 bases sitting between them. The CDR3 spans 15 residues. Per the germline V gene, CDR1 is SGHVS and CDR2 is FNYEAQ. CDR3 amino acids: CASSQSGGRTVGYTF. The CDR3 bases are TGTGCCAGCAGCCAATCCGGCGGGAGGACAGTGGGCTACACCTTC.

This chain uses TRBV9 with TRBJ2-7; D gene uncertain. CDR1 is SGDLS, CDR2 YYNGEE, per germline. CDR3 length: 14 residues. Between the trimmed V and J ends, which lost 4 bases and 2 bases, there was a span of 13 bases. CDR3 DNA: TGTGCCAGCAGCCCTCCCCAGCGAACCTACGAGCAGTACTTC. Translation: CASSPPQRTYEQYF. Full variable domain (outside the CDR3, taken from reference TRBV9 and TRBJ2-7): DSGVTQTPKHLITATGQRVTLRCSPRSGDLSVYWYQQSLDQGLQFLIQYYNGEERAKGNILERFSAQQFPDLHSELNLSSLELGDSALYFCASSPPQRTYEQYFGPGTRLTVT.

The V and J genes are TRBV4-2 and TRBJ1-4, with 7 nucleotides matching TRBD1. Losses at the gene ends were 4 bases for V and 3 bases for J; bases not matched to a gene: 8. The CDR3 runs to 16 residues. Germline V gives CDR1 LGHNA, CDR2 YNFKEQ. The chain's CDR3 is CASSRLGTAPNEKLFF. CDR3 nucleotides: TGTGCCAGCAGCCGCCTGGGGACAGCTCCTAATGAAAAACTGTTTTTT.

This clone was seen at least ten times. This chain joins TRBV11-2 and TRBJ2-7; D is undetermined. The CDR3 totals 13 residues. Germline V lookup: CDR1 SGHAT, CDR2 FQNNGV. V was clipped by 5 bases and J by 3 bases, with 11 bases between them. The DNA of the CDR3 is TGTGCCAGCAGCCCTGACCGAAGCTACGAGCAGTACTTC. It is translated as CASSPDRSYEQYF.

This clone was found a few times. The chain couples TRBV20-1 to TRBJ1-4; D is unresolved. Looked up from germline, CDR1 is DFQATT and CDR2 is SNEGSKA (reference sequence). V lost 3 bases, J lost 4 bases, and 3 bases lay in between. The CDR3 spans 11 residues. The CDR3 loop reads CSASSNEKLFF. CDR3 bases: TGCAGTGCTAGCAGTAATGAAAAACTGTTTTTT.

J is TRBJ2-1 and V is TRBV7-2; D call uncertain. CDR3 length equals 13 residues. Trimming left V 4 bases short and J 4 bases short, with 8 bases between. Germline V gene lookup returns CDR1 SGHTA and CDR2 FQGNSA. CDR3 sequence (DNA): TGTGCCAGCAGCTCACAGAGGTACAATGAGCAGTTCTTC. As protein: CASSSQRYNEQFF.

V is TRBV28 and J is TRBJ2-3; weak D call: TRBD2 (6 bases). This CDR3 comprises 17 residues. V lost 4 bases to trimming and J lost 1 base, with 18 bases between them. In germline, CDR1 is MDHEN, CDR2 SYDVKM. The CDR3 here is CASSSPDSGWGTDTQYF. The CDR3, as DNA: TGTGCCAGCAGTTCTCCAGATAGCGGTTGGGGCACAGATACGCAGTATTTT.

The chain couples TRBV9 to TRBJ2-7; unclear D gene. The germline V gene encodes CDR1 SGDLS and CDR2 YYNGEE. The ends were cut back, 2 bases at V and 2 bases at J, with 14 bases in the middle. The CDR3 has 15 residues. CDR3 in amino acids: CASSVRTGSTYEQYF. The CDR3 DNA is TGTGCCAGCAGCGTCCGTACTGGTTCCACCTACGAGCAGTACTTC.

This clone was seen just once. The chain uses TRBV15 and TRBJ2-7; a possible D gene is TRBD1 (6 bases). Per germline, CDR1 LNHNV and CDR2 YYDKDF (reference sequence). This CDR3 region has 17 residues. With 4 bases removed from V and 3 bases from J, the gap between germline ends came to 22 bases. The CDR3 DNA reads TGTGCCACCAGCACAGGACCTACAGGGTGGGTGGACTACGAGCAGTACTTC. Protein sequence: CATSTGPTGWVDYEQYF.

The rearrangement links TRBV2 to TRBJ2-1; TRBD2 aligns across 11 bases. From germline, CDR1 is SNHLY and CDR2 FYNNEI. CDR3 length: 15 residues. J gave up 3 bases and V 4 bases, and 2 bases lay outside the gene matches. CDR3 sequence reads: CASSVSGRDYNEQFF. The DNA of the CDR3 is TGTGCCAGCAGTGTTAGCGGGAGGGACTACAATGAGCAGTTCTTC.

The J gene is TRBJ2-1, the V gene TRBV30; 10 bases agree with TRBD2. V lost 3 bases to trimming and J lost 5 bases; unmatched junction nucleotides: 13. This CDR3 is 17 amino acids long. CDR1 GTSNPN and CDR2 SVGIG come from the germline V gene (reference sequence). CDR3 in amino acids: CAWSAQSGLARDNEQFF. The CDR3 nucleotides are TGTGCCTGGAGCGCCCAGTCGGGACTAGCGAGAGACAATGAGCAGTTCTTC.

This clone appeared a single time. This chain uses TRBV5-4 with TRBJ2-3; 14 nucleotides agree with TRBD2. CDR3 size: 16 residues. With 4 bases clipped from V and 4 bases from J, the junction kept 5 bases outside the gene matches. Germline CDR1 is SGHNT and CDR2 is YYREEE (reference sequence). CDR3 nucleotides: TGTGCCAGCAGCCAAGGGACTAGCGGGAGCTCAGATACGCAGTATTTT. Its translation: CASSQGTSGSSDTQYF.